A single sample gave rise to the 18 T cell receptor beta chains below, sequenced in a study of blood T cells in healthy people across ages. Then a second PCR, running about 6 to 11 cycles, was carried out with a sample-barcoded 5' primer and a J-beta primer mix. TCRdb used MiXCR to reprocess the 5' RACE reads, holding one entry per CDR3 protein. The table shows around 1,900,000 distinct CDR3 sequences, with about two fifths occurring only once. The sample consisted of blood. These receptors were taken from a human donor in good health.

The genes are TRBV20-1 and TRBJ1-4; D call uncertain. Trimming cost V 7 bases and J 6 bases, with 12 bases left between them. The CDR3 spans 12 residues. CDR1 DFQATT and CDR2 SNEGSKA come from the germline V gene (reference sequence). CDR3 nucleotides: TGCAGTGGTCGGGATTGGGATGAAAAACTGTTTTTT. Its translation: CSGRDWDEKLFF.

This clonotype was counted a few times. CDR3 residues: CASKSTGGHGYTF. The CDR3, as DNA: TGTGCCAGCAAATCGACAGGGGGCCATGGCTACACCTTC. This sequence joins TRBV28 and TRBJ1-2; 10 bases are a match to TRBD1. Germline CDR1 reads MDHEN; CDR2 reads SYDVKM. Germline trimming cut 7 bases from V and 6 bases from J; bases unmatched to any gene: 5. This CDR3 comprises 13 residues.

This clonotype was picked up a small number of times. V gene TRBV6-1 combines with J gene TRBJ1-6; D remains unclear. The CDR3 is 20 amino acids. CDR1 and CDR2 (germline): MNHNS, SASEGT. Trimming shortened V by 1 base and J by 5 bases, and 24 bases separated the two germline ends. The CDR3 protein is CASSEVSSTGRPVNNSPLHF. The CDR3 coding sequence is TGTGCCAGCAGTGAAGTCTCCTCCACGGGGAGGCCCGTTAATAATTCACCCCTCCACTTT.

This clonotype was picked up many times. This chain uses TRBV18 with TRBJ2-7, with D possibly TRBD2 on 7 matching bases. Trimming pared 0 bases from V and 2 bases from J, leaving 11 bases between. Germline V gene lookup returns CDR1 KGHSH and CDR2 LQKENI. This CDR3 spans 15 amino acids. CDR3 nucleotide sequence: TGTGCCAGCTCACCACCGGGGGGGCTCCCCTACGAGCAGTACTTC. Translating gives CASSPPGGLPYEQYF.

This clonotype turned up a few times. This chain uses TRBV28 with TRBJ2-1, with 8 bases matching TRBD1. With V trimmed by 6 bases and J by 3 bases, 7 bases remained unmatched. Germline lookup yields CDR1 MDHEN and CDR2 SYDVKM. This CDR3 contains 15 residues. CDR3 amino acids: CASSLDRANYNEQFF. CDR3 nucleotides: TGTGCCAGCAGCCTGGACAGGGCCAACTACAATGAGCAGTTCTTC.

The chain is built from TRBV19 and TRBJ1-2; perhaps TRBD1 as D (5 bases). The V gene lost 8 bases and the J gene lost 8 bases, with 18 bases spanning the gap. From germline, CDR1 is LNHDA and CDR2 SQIVND (reference sequence). The CDR3 runs 13 residues. Here the CDR3 reads CASSVTGGVGYTF. The CDR3 DNA sequence: TGTGCCAGTTCCGTTACAGGAGGGGTCGGCTACACCTTC.

The chain recombines TRBV7-9 with TRBJ2-5; D remains unclear. This CDR3 has 15 residues. Trimming shortened V by 5 bases and J by 6 bases, and 19 bases separated the two germline ends. The germline CDR1 and CDR2 sequences are SEHNR and FQNEAQ (reference sequence). Written as DNA, the CDR3 is TGTGCCAGCAGCCCCGGCTCCCACGTGGGGAAGACCCAGTACTTC. Translation: CASSPGSHVGKTQYF. Filled out from reference TRBV7-9 and TRBJ2-5, the complete variable domain reads DTGVSQNPRHKITKRGQNVTFRCDPISEHNRLYWYRQTLGQGPEFLTYFQNEAQLEKSRLLSDRFSAERPKGSFSTLEIQRTEQGDSAMYLCASSPGSHVGKTQYFGPGTRLLVL.

The gene calls are TRBV5-1 and TRBJ2-7; weak D call: TRBD1 (5 bases). The germline V gene has CDR1 SGHRS and CDR2 YFSETQ. Trimming stripped 0 bases from V and 8 bases from J, with 9 bases between. The CDR3 contains 12 residues. The CDR3 DNA is TGCGCCAGCAGCTTGGCCGACAGCCAGCAGTACTTC. This encodes CASSLADSQQYF.

This clonotype has just a few counts. The chain links TRBV10-3 to TRBJ2-3; 8 bases line up with TRBD2. Germline CDR1 reads ENHRY; CDR2 reads SYGVKD. V lost 0 bases and J lost 11; bases outside the gene matches: 7. The CDR3 length is 14 residues. CDR3 region: CAISESLREAGQYF. The DNA for the CDR3 is TGTGCCATCAGTGAGTCGCTGCGGGAGGCAGGGCAGTATTTT.

V usage is TRBV12-3 or TRBV12-4 and J usage is TRBJ2-7, with D possibly being TRBD2 (6 bases). V lost 5 bases and J lost 1, with 15 bases in between. The CDR3 sequence is 15 residues long. The DNA of the CDR3 is TGTGCCAGCAGTCCCCGAGTACGGGGGTCCTACGAGCAGTACTTC. Residues: CASSPRVRGSYEQYF.

Here the CDR3 DNA reads TGTGCCAGCACCTACAGATCCAGTTTTGGCTACACCTTC. Translated: CASTYRSSFGYTF. The J gene is TRBJ1-2, the V gene TRBV6-2 or TRBV6-3; D is unresolved. Germline CDR1 is MNHEY and CDR2 is SVGEGT. CDR3 length: 13 amino acids. Trimming shortened V by 7 bases and J by 7 bases, and 16 bases separated the two germline ends.

This clonotype has only a few counts. The rearrangement links TRBV7-3 to TRBJ2-7; 7 bases are a match to TRBD1. The DNA end favors TRBJ2-5, so the J call may be wrong. The CDR3 runs 13 residues. Germline V gives CDR1 SGHTA, CDR2 FQGTGA. For the CDR3, the DNA is TGTGCCAGCAGCTCACAGGGGAAGGGGACCCAGTACTTC. Translated: CASSSQGKGTQYF.

The chain couples TRBV15 to TRBJ1-2, with D maybe TRBD1 (5 bases). The ends were cut back, 0 bases at V and 5 bases at J, with 13 bases in the middle. The CDR3 covers 15 residues. Germline V gene data show CDR1 as LNHNV and CDR2 as YYDKDF (reference sequence). The CDR3 here is CATSRDRVTAYGYTF. CDR3 coding DNA: TGTGCCACCAGCAGAGATCGGGTGACAGCTTATGGCTACACCTTC.

The chain carries TRBV15 and TRBJ2-1, with D possibly TRBD2 on 6 matching bases. Germline V gene data show CDR1 as LNHNV and CDR2 as YYDKDF (reference sequence). The ends were cut back, 0 bases at V and 0 bases at J, with 15 bases in the middle. This CDR3 comprises 18 residues. The CDR3 DNA is TGTGCCACCAGCAGAGATCGGAGGGCAGAAAGCTCCTACAATGAGCAGTTCTTC. It is translated as CATSRDRRAESSYNEQFF.

This clonotype was observed a handful of times. The CDR3 protein is CASSLAAGQGGQETQYF. CDR3 in DNA: TGTGCCAGCAGCTTAGCTGCGGGGCAGGGGGGCCAAGAGACCCAGTACTTC. The rearrangement uses TRBV11-2 and TRBJ2-5; possible D gene TRBD1, 7 bases. The germline V gene encodes CDR1 SGHAT and CDR2 FQNNGV. The CDR3 has 17 amino acids. Trimming shortened V by 1 base and J by 1 base, and 16 bases separated the two germline ends.

The chain links TRBV5-6 to TRBJ2-1; D ambiguous. The CDR3 has 13 residues. Germline V CDR1 and CDR2: SGHDT, YYEEEE. V lost 2 bases and J lost 10, with 13 bases in between. For the CDR3, the DNA is TGTGCCAGCAGCTTTAGAGGTTCGGGCGAGCAGTTCTTC. This codes for CASSFRGSGEQFF.

This clonotype was counted between two and nine times. V and J are TRBV20-1 and TRBJ1-1, with D possibly matching TRBD1 (5 bases). Germline V gene data show CDR1 as DFQATT and CDR2 as SNEGSKA (reference sequence). The CDR3 has 13 residues. Trimming removed 6 bases from V and 1 base from J, with 12 bases in between. CDR3 DNA sequence: TGCAGTGCCACGGACACCAAGAACACTGAAGCTTTCTTT. This translates into CSATDTKNTEAFF.

The sample holds a few counts of this clonotype. The chain's CDR3 is CASSLVTDSYNEQFF. The CDR3, as DNA: TGTGCCAGCAGCTTAGTAACGGACTCCTACAATGAGCAGTTCTTC. The chain combines TRBV7-2 with TRBJ2-1; the D is unclear. The CDR3 extends over 15 amino acids. V was trimmed by 1 base and J by 0 bases, leaving 7 bases between them. The germline gives CDR1 SGHTA, CDR2 FQGNSA.